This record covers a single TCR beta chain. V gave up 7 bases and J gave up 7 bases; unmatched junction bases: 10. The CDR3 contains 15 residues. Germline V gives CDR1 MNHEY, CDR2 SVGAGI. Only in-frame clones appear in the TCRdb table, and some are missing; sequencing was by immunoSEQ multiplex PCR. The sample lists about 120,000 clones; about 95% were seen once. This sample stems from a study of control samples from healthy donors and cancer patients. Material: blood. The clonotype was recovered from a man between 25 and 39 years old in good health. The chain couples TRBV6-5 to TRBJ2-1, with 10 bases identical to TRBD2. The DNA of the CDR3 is TGTGCCAGCATGAGGAGCGGGGGGGCTTCAAATGAGCAGTTCTTC. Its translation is CASMRSGGASNEQFF.